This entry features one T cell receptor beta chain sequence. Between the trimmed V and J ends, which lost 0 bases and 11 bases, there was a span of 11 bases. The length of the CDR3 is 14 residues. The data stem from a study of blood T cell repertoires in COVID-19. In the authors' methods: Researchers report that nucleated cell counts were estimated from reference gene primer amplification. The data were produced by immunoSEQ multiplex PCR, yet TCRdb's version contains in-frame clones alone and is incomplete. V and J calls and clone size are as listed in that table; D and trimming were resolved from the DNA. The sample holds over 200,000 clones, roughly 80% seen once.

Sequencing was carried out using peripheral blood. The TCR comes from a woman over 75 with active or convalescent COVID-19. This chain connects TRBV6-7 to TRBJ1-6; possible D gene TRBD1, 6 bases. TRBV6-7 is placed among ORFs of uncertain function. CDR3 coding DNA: TGTGCCAGCAGTTACTCGGACGACAGGCCACCCCTCCACTTT. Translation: CASSYSDDRPPLHF.